A single sample is the source of the 18 T cell receptor beta chains below, sequenced in a study of shared clonotypes between healthy human individuals. Naive CD8 cells, CD45RO-negative and positively selected for CCR7, excluded terminally differentiated effector memory CD45RA+ cells. Profiling relied on immunoSEQ multiplex PCR, and the TCRdb table lists in-frame clones only, not all of them. The sample carries about 680,000 clones, roughly 94% recorded once. The sample was naive CD8+ T cells sorted from blood. The receptor set was obtained from a man aged 25 to 45 in good health.

A single count supports this clone. The chain employs TRBV7-9 and TRBJ2-5; perhaps TRBD2 as D (6 bases). V was shortened by 0 bases and J by 1 base, with 12 bases between the two germline ends. CDR1 and CDR2 (germline): SEHNR, FQNEAQ (reference sequence). The CDR3 runs 16 residues. The CDR3 DNA follows: TGTGCCAGCAGCTTAGCTAGGGCGGGGAGCCAAGAGACCCAGTACTTC. This translates into CASSLARAGSQETQYF. Drawing the rest from reference TRBV7-9 and TRBJ2-5, the complete variable domain is DTGVSQNPRHKITKRGQNVTFRCDPISEHNRLYWYRQTLGQGPEFLTYFQNEAQLEKSRLLSDRFSAERPKGSFSTLEIQRTEQGDSAMYLCASSLARAGSQETQYFGPGTRLLVL.

The chain carries TRBV25-1 and TRBJ2-6; 12 bases map to TRBD1. Germline lookup yields CDR1 MGHDK and CDR2 SYGVNS. This CDR3 region has 16 residues. Losses at the gene ends were 8 bases for V and 4 bases for J; bases not matched to a gene: 6. DNA of the CDR3: TGTGCCAGCTGGGGACAGGGGGCTTCGGGGGCCAACGTCCTGACTTTC. Amino acid sequence: CASWGQGASGANVLTF.

The chain employs TRBV11-2 and TRBJ2-1; possibly TRBD1 or TRBD2 for D (6 bases each). This CDR3 region has 15 residues. Germline values: CDR1 SGHAT, CDR2 FQNNGV. Trimming took off 8 bases at V and 4 bases at J, with 18 bases between the two ends. The CDR3 loop is CASCRGTIGYNEQFF. In DNA, the CDR3 is TGTGCCAGCTGCCGCGGGACAATCGGGTACAATGAGCAGTTCTTC.

The chain links TRBV19 to TRBJ2-1; unclear D gene. With 10 bases removed from V and 0 bases from J, the gap between germline ends came to 16 bases. The V gene's germline CDR1 is LNHDA and CDR2 SQIVND (reference sequence). CDR3 length: 15 amino acids. CDR3 protein: CATSKDFPSYNEQFF. The CDR3 DNA is TGTGCCACTTCGAAAGACTTTCCCTCCTACAATGAGCAGTTCTTC. Supplemented by reference TRBV19 and TRBJ2-1, the full variable domain reads DGGITQSPKYLFRKEGQNVTLSCEQNLNHDAMYWYRQDPGQGLRLIYYSQIVNDFQKGDIAEGYSVSREKKESFPLTVTSAQKNPTAFYLCATSKDFPSYNEQFFGPGTRLTVL.

The table lists this clone with a count of one. The chain uses TRBV27 and TRBJ2-1; tentative D call: TRBD2 (5 bases). Germline V gives CDR1 MNHEY, CDR2 SMNVEV (reference sequence). The CDR3 contains 15 residues. Trimming removed 1 base from V and 5 bases from J, with 12 bases in between. Here the CDR3 DNA reads TGTGCCAGCAGTTTATTTCTCACGGGAAACAATGAGCAGTTCTTC. It codes for CASSLFLTGNNEQFF.

V usage is TRBV5-1 and J usage is TRBJ2-1; D is undetermined. This CDR3 has 12 amino acids. Germline CDR1 SGHRS, CDR2 YFSETQ. V was shortened by 0 bases and J by 8 bases, with 6 bases between the two germline ends. The CDR3 loop reads CASSLAFDEQFF. CDR3 DNA sequence: TGCGCCAGCAGCTTGGCCTTTGATGAGCAGTTCTTC.

This chain links TRBV19 with TRBJ2-4; D not certain. Trimming stripped 5 bases from V and 0 bases from J, with 11 bases between. The germline V gene encodes CDR1 LNHDA and CDR2 SQIVND (reference sequence). This CDR3 is 15 amino acids long. CDR3 coding DNA: TGTGCCAGTAGTCTGTCAGATATAGCCAAAAACATTCAGTACTTC. This sequence encodes CASSLSDIAKNIQYF.

The rearrangement joins TRBV9 to TRBJ1-3; TRBD1 aligns across 7 bases. J lost 8 bases, V lost 0 bases, and 5 bases had no gene match. CDR3 length: 14 amino acids. Germline V gives CDR1 SGDLS, CDR2 YYNGEE. CDR3 amino acids: CASSVEGGADTIYF. CDR3 coding DNA: TGTGCCAGCAGCGTAGAAGGGGGCGCAGACACCATATATTTT.

The chain has TRBV7-6 and TRBJ2-3; TRBD2 aligns across 12 bases. This CDR3 is 18 amino acids long. V was clipped by 3 bases and J by 4 bases; unmatched bases: 11. The germline V gene encodes CDR1 SGHVS and CDR2 FNYEAQ. CDR3 in amino acids: CASSLGHLAGGQSDTQYF. CDR3 in DNA: TGTGCCAGCAGCTTGGGACACCTAGCGGGAGGGCAGTCAGATACGCAGTATTTT. The full variable domain, its missing parts supplied by reference TRBV7-6 and TRBJ2-3, is GAGVSQSPRYKVTKRGQDVALRCDPISGHVSLYWYRQALGQGPEFLTYFNYEAQQDKSGLPNDRFSAERPEGSISTLTIQRTEQRDSAMYRCASSLGHLAGGQSDTQYFGPGTRLTVL.

The J gene is TRBJ1-6, the V gene TRBV6-6; 7 nucleotides align to TRBD1. The CDR3 runs to 14 residues. Trimming took 2 bases from V and 5 from J; bases not matched to a gene: 0. CDR1 and CDR2 (germline): MNHNY, SVGAGI (reference sequence). The CDR3 DNA follows: TGTGCCAGCAGTTACGGACAGGATAATTCACCCCTCCACTTT. Protein sequence: CASSYGQDNSPLHF.

The chain employs TRBV29-1 and TRBJ1-1; D is unclear. The CDR3 spans 13 residues. The germline CDR1 and CDR2 sequences are SQVTM and ANQGSEA. The germline V and J ends were trimmed by 0 bases and 1 base, with 6 bases remaining between them. The CDR3 DNA reads TGCAGCGTTGAAGACTCCAGGAACACTGAAGCTTTCTTT. Its protein product is CSVEDSRNTEAFF. The variable domain in full, with the rest retrieved from reference TRBV29-1 and TRBJ1-1, is SAVISQKPSRDICQRGTSLTIQCQVDSQVTMMFWYRQQPGQSLTLIATANQGSEATYESGFVIDKFPISRPNLTFSTLTVSNMSPEDSSIYLCSVEDSRNTEAFFGQGTRLTVV.

The chain is built from TRBV29-1 and TRBJ2-1, with 8 bases that match TRBD2. Germline CDR1 SQVTM, CDR2 ANQGSEA. After removal of 4 bases from V and 0 bases from J, the junction contained 8 bases not matched to a gene. The CDR3 covers 16 residues. CDR3 DNA: TGCAGCGTTGCGGGGCGGGAGGAGGGCTCCTACAATGAGCAGTTCTTC. Translating gives CSVAGREEGSYNEQFF.

This chain connects TRBV27 to TRBJ2-3; D tentatively reads TRBD1 or TRBD2 (6 bases each). CDR1 is MNHEY, CDR2 SMNVEV, per germline (reference sequence). The CDR3 extends over 15 amino acids. Trimming shortened V by 5 bases and J by 6 bases, and 18 bases separated the two germline ends. The CDR3 nucleotides are TGTGCCAGCAGTCACCGATGGGGGGCCGGGGATACGCAGTATTTT. It is translated as CASSHRWGAGDTQYF.

The chain uses TRBV9 and TRBJ1-2, with 9 bases fitting TRBD1. The CDR3 length is 19 residues. From germline, CDR1 is SGDLS and CDR2 YYNGEE. With 6 bases clipped from V and 4 bases from J, the junction kept 22 bases outside the gene matches. DNA for the CDR3: TGTGCCAGCAACGAAATAGTCGTTCCCGGGACAGGGTCATCCTATGGCTACACCTTC. Translating it yields CASNEIVVPGTGSSYGYTF.

The CDR3 region has the DNA TGTGCCAGCAGTTCCCCTAGGGAAAAACTGTTTTTT. Translation gives CASSSPREKLFF. J is TRBJ1-4 and V is TRBV9, with unresolved D. The germline V and J ends were trimmed by 5 bases and 8 bases, with 10 bases remaining between them. The length of the CDR3 is 12 residues. Germline-derived CDR1 and CDR2 are SGDLS and YYNGEE. The full variable domain, in which reference TRBV9 and TRBJ1-4 provide the parts outside the CDR3, is DSGVTQTPKHLITATGQRVTLRCSPRSGDLSVYWYQQSLDQGLQFLIQYYNGEERAKGNILERFSAQQFPDLHSELNLSSLELGDSALYFCASSSPREKLFFGSGTQLSVL.

This clone was seen more than once but under ten times. The V gene is TRBV7-9, the J gene TRBJ2-7; a possible D gene is TRBD1 (5 bases). The germline V and J ends were trimmed by 4 bases and 2 bases, with 15 bases remaining between them. The CDR3 has 15 amino acids. Germline CDR1 and CDR2: SEHNR and FQNEAQ (reference sequence). CDR3 sequence (DNA): TGTGCCAGCAGCTACTCAGGGCCAGGTACCTACGAGCAGTACTTC. Protein sequence: CASSYSGPGTYEQYF.

V is TRBV10-3 and J is TRBJ2-1; 7 bases align to TRBD2. Germline V CDR1 and CDR2: ENHRY, SYGVKD. J was trimmed by 2 bases and V by 3 bases; bases with no gene match: 1. The CDR3 extends over 14 amino acids. The CDR3 nucleotides are TGTGCCATCAGTGACGGGGGGACCTACAATGAGCAGTTCTTC. Translated, it gives CAISDGGTYNEQFF.

J is TRBJ2-7 and V is TRBV7-9; D is possibly TRBD1 or TRBD2 (6 bases each). The germline V and J ends were trimmed by 2 bases and 5 bases, with 16 bases remaining between them. From germline, CDR1 is SEHNR and CDR2 FQNEAQ (reference sequence). The CDR3 loop spans 15 amino acids. This CDR3 is CASSLRGGLGNEQYF. DNA for the CDR3: TGTGCCAGCAGCTTACGTGGGGGGCTAGGCAACGAGCAGTACTTC.